The 13 T cell receptor beta chains listed next were all sequenced from one sample in a study of blood T cells in healthy people across ages. With a J-beta primer mix and a sample-barcoded 5' primer, a second PCR ran about 7 to 12 cycles. TCRdb passed the 5' RACE reads through MiXCR, listing each CDR3 protein once. This sample has fewer than 900,000 distinct CDR3 sequences, with approximately 35% found just once. Sequenced sample: blood. The source is a man aged 18 to 29 in good health.

The V and J genes are TRBV4-1 and TRBJ2-2, with 12 positions matching TRBD2. Germline V gene data show CDR1 as MGHRA and CDR2 as YSYEKL. V lost 6 bases and J lost 5; bases outside the gene matches: 4. This CDR3 is 15 amino acids long. This CDR3 is CASRLAGGRTGELFF. The CDR3 DNA sequence: TGCGCCAGCAGGCTAGCGGGGGGGCGTACCGGGGAGCTGTTTTTT.

A note on this clonotype: This CDR3 is missing its conserved last phenylalanine or tryptophan, likely due to a read error. The chain recombines TRBV12-3 or TRBV12-4 with TRBJ2-3, with D possibly being TRBD1 or TRBD2 (5 bases each). The CDR3 covers 17 residues. V was pared by 6 bases and J by 2 bases, with 21 bases between. The CDR3 loop is CASRGDPQDFNTDTQYS. CDR3 DNA sequence: TGTGCCAGCAGAGGGGACCCCCAGGACTTCAACACAGATACGCAGTATTCT.

This clonotype was seen a few times. The chain uses TRBV5-1 and TRBJ2-1; 8 bases are shared with TRBD2. The CDR3 contains 16 residues. The trim removed 1 base at V and 1 base at J, leaving 4 bases unmatched. Per the germline V gene, CDR1 is SGHRS and CDR2 is YFSETQ. CDR3 sequence (DNA): TGCGCCAGCAGCTTGAGCGGGGGATTTTCCTACAATGAGCAGTTCTTC. Its protein is CASSLSGGFSYNEQFF. Variable domain in full (rest from reference TRBV5-1 and TRBJ2-1): KAGVTQTPRYLIKTRGQQVTLSCSPISGHRSVSWYQQTPGQGLQFLFEYFSETQRNKGNFPGRFSGRQFSNSRSEMNVSTLELGDSALYLCASSLSGGFSYNEQFFGPGTRLTVL.

Comment on this clonotype: One junction end does not reproduce the germline sequence, and a read error may be involved. This chain connects TRBV20-1 to TRBJ1-1, with D uncertain. This CDR3 has 13 amino acids. Germline V lookup: CDR1 DFQATT, CDR2 SNEGSKA (reference sequence). As DNA, the CDR3 is TGCAGTGCTAGAGGCTCCTGGAACGCTGAAGCTTTCTTT. As protein: CSARGSWNAEAFF.

This clonotype was seen at least ten times. The rearrangement links TRBV29-1 to TRBJ2-3; a weak D match, TRBD1 (6 bases). From germline, CDR1 is SQVTM and CDR2 ANQGSEA. The germline V and J ends were trimmed by 7 bases and 0 bases, with 17 bases remaining between them. The CDR3 extends over 15 amino acids. The CDR3 is CSAGRGGSSTDTQYF. CDR3 nucleotides: TGCAGCGCTGGTCGAGGGGGATCTAGCACAGATACGCAGTATTTT.

In regard to this clonotype: This may stem from a read error, because a much larger clone lies one nucleotide away. V is TRBV12-3 or TRBV12-4 and J is TRBJ2-1, with D possibly matching TRBD2 (6 bases). V lost 5 bases and J 10 bases, leaving 18 bases between the germline ends. The CDR3 runs to 14 residues. CDR3 coding DNA: TGTGCCAGCAGTGTCAGTGATTTGCGGGACGAGCAGTTCTTC. Protein sequence: CASSVSDLRDEQFF.

Written as DNA, the CDR3 is TGCAGTGCTAGAATTCCCGAAAAACTGTTTTTT. Its protein product is CSARIPEKLFF. The V call is TRBV20-1, the J call TRBJ1-4; D is unresolved. The germline V gene has CDR1 DFQATT and CDR2 SNEGSKA (reference sequence). The ends were cut back, 2 bases at V and 8 bases at J, with 6 bases in the middle. This CDR3 spans 11 amino acids.

The chain has TRBV2 and TRBJ1-5; D gene unclear. V was shortened by 6 bases and J by 0 bases, with 12 bases between the two germline ends. Per germline, CDR1 SNHLY and CDR2 FYNNEI. The CDR3 has 15 amino acids. CDR3 in amino acids: CASREQPGSNQPQHF. CDR3 nucleotide sequence: TGTGCCAGCAGAGAGCAGCCCGGTAGCAATCAGCCCCAGCATTTT.

The rearrangement links TRBV29-1 to TRBJ1-1; D gene uncertain. The CDR3 contains 11 residues. CDR1 is SQVTM, CDR2 ANQGSEA, per germline. The germline V and J ends were trimmed by 8 bases and 0 bases, with 7 bases remaining between them. The CDR3, as DNA: TGCAGCTTGACCTTGAACACTGAAGCTTTCTTT. This gives the protein CSLTLNTEAFF.

The rearrangement links TRBV7-9 to TRBJ1-2; D is ambiguous. The CDR3 sequence is 13 residues long. Germline assignment: CDR1 SEHNR and CDR2 FQNEAQ (reference sequence). The ends were cut back, 1 base at V and 3 bases at J, with 6 bases in the middle. CDR3 sequence reads: CASSLEGHYGYTF. CDR3 DNA: TGTGCCAGCAGCTTAGAGGGTCACTATGGCTACACCTTC.

In its sample, this clonotype was seen once. The junction does not match germline at one end; this may be a read error. This chain connects TRBV7-2 to TRBJ1-6; D remains unclear. The CDR3 extends over 13 amino acids. Germline CDR1 SGHTA, CDR2 FQGNSA. The CDR3 DNA follows: TGTGCCAGCAGCTTAGAGGGCCTTTCACCCCCCCACTTT. Translating it yields CASSLEGLSPPHF.

The chain links TRBV7-8 to TRBJ2-5; the D gene is possibly TRBD2 (6 bases). Germline V gene lookup returns CDR1 SGHVS and CDR2 FQNEAQ. This CDR3 region has 16 residues. The V end lost 0 bases, the J end lost 2 bases, and 13 bases lay between the germline ends. The CDR3: CASSLARGTPQETQYF. The CDR3 DNA reads TGTGCCAGCAGCTTAGCGCGAGGGACTCCTCAAGAGACCCAGTACTTC. The full variable domain, with the rest looked up from reference TRBV7-8 and TRBJ2-5, is GAGVSQSPRYKVAKRGQDVALRCDPISGHVSLFWYQQALGQGPEFLTYFQNEAQLDKSGLPSDRFFAERPEGSVSTLKIQRTQQEDSAVYLCASSLARGTPQETQYFGPGTRLLVL.

The chain couples TRBV28 to TRBJ1-1; D gene uncertain. The V gene's germline CDR1 is MDHEN and CDR2 SYDVKM. Trimming pared 7 bases from V and 0 bases from J, leaving 9 bases between. This CDR3 contains 13 residues. CDR3 sequence: CASNPAMNTEAFF. The DNA for the CDR3 is TGTGCCAGCAACCCGGCCATGAACACTGAAGCTTTCTTT.